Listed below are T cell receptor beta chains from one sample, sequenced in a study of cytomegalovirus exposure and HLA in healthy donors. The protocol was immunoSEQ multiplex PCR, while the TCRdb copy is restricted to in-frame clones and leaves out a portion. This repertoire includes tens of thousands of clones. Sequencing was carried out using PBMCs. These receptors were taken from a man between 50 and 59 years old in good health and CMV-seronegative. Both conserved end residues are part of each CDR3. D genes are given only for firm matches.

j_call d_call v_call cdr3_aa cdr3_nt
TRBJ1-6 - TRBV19 CASSTPGGSESPLHF TGTGCCAGTAGTACCCCGGGGGGATCGGAGTCACCCCTCCACTTT
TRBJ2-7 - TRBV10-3 CAISGVGQRSSYEQYF TGTGCCATCAGTGGGGTGGGGCAGAGAAGCTCCTACGAGCAGTACTTC
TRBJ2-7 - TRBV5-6 CASSFGGNSYEQYF TGTGCCAGCAGCTTCGGAGGGAACTCCTACGAGCAGTACTTC
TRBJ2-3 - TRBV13 CASSEGGRDTQYF TGTGCCAGCAGCGAGGGTGGGCGGGATACGCAGTATTTT
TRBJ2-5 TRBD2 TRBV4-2 CASSPTPSGVGETQYF TGTGCCAGCAGCCCTACCCCGAGCGGGGTGGGGGAGACCCAGTACTTC
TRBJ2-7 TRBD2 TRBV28 CASRSASGGAAYEQYF TGTGCCAGCAGGTCCGCTAGCGGGGGGGCCGCCTACGAGCAGTACTTC
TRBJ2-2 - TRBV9 CASSFRTANTGELFF TGTGCCAGCAGCTTTCGGACAGCGAACACCGGGGAGCTGTTTTTT
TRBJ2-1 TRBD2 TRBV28 CASSASSGGSSYNEQFF TGTGCCAGCAGTGCTTCTAGCGGGGGGAGCTCCTACAATGAGCAGTTCTTC
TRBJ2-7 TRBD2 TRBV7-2 CASSFGLAGGPYEQYF TGTGCCAGCAGCTTTGGACTAGCGGGGGGGCCCTACGAGCAGTACTTC
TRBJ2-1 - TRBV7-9 CASSWGRDFSYNEQFF TGTGCCAGCAGCTGGGGACGGGACTTCTCCTACAATGAGCAGTTCTTC
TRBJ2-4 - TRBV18 CASSPRADIQYF TGTGCCAGCTCACCGAGGGCGGACATTCAGTACTTC
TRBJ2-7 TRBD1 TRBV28 CASRTGVSYEQYF TGTGCCAGCCGGACAGGGGTTTCGTACGAGCAGTACTTC
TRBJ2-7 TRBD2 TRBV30 CAWSGGLGISEQYF TGTGCCTGGAGCGGCGGACTAGGTATTTCAGAGCAGTACTTC
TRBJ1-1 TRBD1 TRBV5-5 CASSLVTGGYTEAFF TGTGCCAGCAGCTTGGTGACAGGGGGCTACACTGAAGCTTTCTTT
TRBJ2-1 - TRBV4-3 CASSQGWQNEQFF TGCGCCAGCAGCCAAGGTTGGCAGAATGAGCAGTTCTTC
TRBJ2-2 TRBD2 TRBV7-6 CASSLVVAGHQELFF TGTGCCAGCAGCTTAGTGGTAGCGGGTCACCAGGAGCTGTTTTTT
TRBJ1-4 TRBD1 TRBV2 CASRKGQGPNEKLFF TGTGCCAGCAGAAAAGGACAGGGACCTAATGAAAAACTGTTTTTT
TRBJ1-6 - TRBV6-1 CASWPRDYSPLHF TGTGCCAGTTGGCCCAGGGACTATTCACCCCTCCACTTT
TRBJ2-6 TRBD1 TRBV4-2 CASSQEGDRGTSGANVLTF TGTGCCAGCAGCCAAGAAGGCGACAGGGGAACCTCTGGGGCCAACGTCCTGACTTTC
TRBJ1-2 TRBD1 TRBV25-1 CASRGDRGTYGYTF TGTGCCAGCAGGGGGGACAGGGGGACCTATGGCTACACCTTC
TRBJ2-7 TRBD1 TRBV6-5 CASSYGGQGTNEQYF TGTGCCAGCAGTTACGGGGGACAGGGGACGAACGAGCAGTACTTC
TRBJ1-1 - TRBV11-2 CASSLVEGGTEAFF TGTGCCAGCAGCTTAGTAGAGGGTGGGACTGAAGCTTTCTTT
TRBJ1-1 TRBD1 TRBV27 CASSSRGQLTEAFF TGTGCCAGCAGTTCAAGGGGACAGCTCACTGAAGCTTTCTTT
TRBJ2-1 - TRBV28 CASSLFGRNNEQFF TGTGCCAGCAGTTTATTTGGGAGGAACAATGAGCAGTTCTTC
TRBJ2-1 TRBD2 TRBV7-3 CASSPYAGGVYNEQFF TGTGCCAGCAGCCCCTACGCGGGGGGCGTTTACAATGAGCAGTTCTTC
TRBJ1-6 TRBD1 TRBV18 CASSRDRVATNSPLHF TGTGCCAGCTCCCGCGACAGGGTAGCTACTAATTCACCCCTCCACTTT
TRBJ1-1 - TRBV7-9 CASSQDSNTEAFF TGTGCCAGCAGCCAGGACAGTAACACTGAAGCTTTCTTT
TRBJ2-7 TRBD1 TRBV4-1 CASSHSGTGINEQYF TGCGCCAGCAGCCACTCTGGGACAGGGATCAACGAGCAGTACTTC
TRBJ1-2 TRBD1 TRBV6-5 CASSLTGDYGYTF TGTGCCAGCAGTTTGACAGGGGACTATGGCTACACCTTC
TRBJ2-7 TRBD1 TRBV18 CASSPPTGIPYEQYF TGTGCCAGCTCCCCACCGACAGGGATCCCCTACGAGCAGTACTTC
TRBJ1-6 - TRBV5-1 CASRRDFRSSYNSPLHF TGCGCCAGCAGAAGGGACTTTAGGAGCTCCTATAATTCACCCCTCCACTTT
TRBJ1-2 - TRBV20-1 CSAREAWAGPF TGCAGTGCTAGAGAGGCCTGGGCAGGGCCCTTC
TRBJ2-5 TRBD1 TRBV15 CATSTRTGAVSNKETQYF TGTGCCACCAGCACTCGGACAGGGGCGGTCAGTAACAAGGAGACCCAGTACTTC
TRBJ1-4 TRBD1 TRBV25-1 CASSEFTWGTGEGKLFF TGTGCCAGCAGTGAATTTACGTGGGGGACAGGGGAAGGAAAACTGTTTTTT
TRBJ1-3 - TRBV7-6 CASSLVSTGGNTIYF TGTGCCAGCAGCTTAGTGTCGACGGGGGGAAACACCATATATTTT
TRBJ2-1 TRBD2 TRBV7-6 CASSLGGLAELYNEQFF TGTGCCAGCAGCTTAGGGGGACTAGCGGAGTTATACAATGAGCAGTTCTTC
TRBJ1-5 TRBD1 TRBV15 CATRGRGQGKYQPQHF TGTGCCACCAGAGGCCGGGGACAGGGAAAATATCAGCCCCAGCATTTT